The 11 T cell receptor beta chains in this list originate from one sample, sequenced in a study of T cells after yellow fever vaccination. TCRdb fed the 5' RACE reads into MiXCR, producing one record per CDR3 protein. The sample gives 200,000 to 300,000 distinct CDR3 sequences, less than 9% of which show up once; approximately 0.87% is in the top ten. Sequencing was performed on CD4+ T cells sorted from PBMCs, taken 15 days after the yellow fever booster vaccination. The source is a man younger than 45 who received the YFV17D yellow fever vaccine.

V gene TRBV7-9 combines with J gene TRBJ2-1, with D maybe TRBD2 (5 bases). The germline CDR1 and CDR2 sequences are SEHNR and FQNEAQ (reference sequence). The CDR3 sequence is 14 residues long. V dropped 5 bases and J dropped 0 bases, with 8 bases sitting between them. The CDR3 here is CASSLRDSYNEQFF. The CDR3 bases are TGTGCCAGCAGCCTACGGGACTCCTACAATGAGCAGTTCTTC.

This clonotype was recorded a few times. The V and J genes are TRBV27 and TRBJ1-1; possible D gene TRBD1, 5 bases. Per the germline V gene, CDR1 is MNHEY and CDR2 is SMNVEV (reference sequence). The CDR3 extends over 15 amino acids. Between the trimmed V and J ends, which lost 7 bases and 5 bases, there was a span of 20 bases. The CDR3 region is CASTKTRGSETEAFF. The CDR3 region has the DNA TGTGCCAGCACCAAAACGCGGGGCAGCGAAACTGAAGCTTTCTTT.

This clonotype was recorded at least ten times. This chain joins TRBV28 and TRBJ2-6; TRBD2 aligns across 8 bases. Germline CDR1 MDHEN, CDR2 SYDVKM. V shed 5 bases, J shed 4 bases, and the junction held 4 bases outside the gene matches. This CDR3 region has 15 residues. Written as DNA, the CDR3 is TGTGCCAGCAGTCCCGGGGGGGTCGGGGCCAACGTCCTGACTTTC. This sequence encodes CASSPGGVGANVLTF. Together with reference TRBV28 and TRBJ2-6, the CDR3 gives the full variable domain: DVKVTQSSRYLVKRTGEKVFLECVQDMDHENMFWYRQDPGLGLRLIYFSYDVKMKEKGDIPEGYSVSREKKERFSLILESASTNQTSMYLCASSPGGVGANVLTFGAGSRLTVL.

This clonotype was recorded at least ten times. V and J are TRBV12-3 or TRBV12-4 and TRBJ2-1; 7 bases are shared with TRBD2. With V trimmed by 3 bases and J by 6 bases, 8 bases remained unmatched. This CDR3 is built from 15 residues. The CDR3 loop reads CASSFRGRAINEQFF. CDR3 bases: TGTGCCAGCAGTTTTCGGGGGAGGGCCATCAATGAGCAGTTCTTC.

The chain uses TRBV5-5 and TRBJ2-5; weak D call: TRBD2 (5 bases). This CDR3 spans 13 amino acids. V lost 6 bases to trimming and J lost 1 base, with 10 bases between them. In germline, CDR1 is SGHKS, CDR2 YYEKEE (reference sequence). CDR3 protein: CASNGNLQETQYF. The CDR3 region has the DNA TGTGCCAGCAACGGGAACCTCCAAGAGACCCAGTACTTC.

In its sample, this clonotype was seen many times. The V gene is TRBV11-1, the J gene TRBJ2-1; D not certain. Germline loops: CDR1 SGHAT, CDR2 FQDESV (reference sequence). The V gene lost 5 bases and the J gene lost 1 base, with 6 bases spanning the gap. This CDR3 contains 13 residues. The CDR3 sequence is CASSPFSYNEQFF. Written as DNA, the CDR3 is TGTGCCAGCAGCCCCTTTTCCTACAATGAGCAGTTCTTC.

Many counts were recorded for this clonotype. The chain couples TRBV12-3 or TRBV12-4 to TRBJ2-5; D is unclear. CDR3 length: 13 amino acids. V lost 5 bases and J lost 2, with 9 bases in between. DNA for the CDR3: TGTGCCAGCAGTACTCAACATCAAGAGACCCAGTACTTC. This codes for CASSTQHQETQYF.

This chain links TRBV7-2 with TRBJ2-5; D remains unclear. The CDR3 runs 15 residues. The germline CDR1 and CDR2 sequences are SGHTA and FQGNSA. Trimming cost V 7 bases and J 5 bases, with 20 bases left between them. The CDR3 DNA is TGTGCCAGCACCCGACCCGTGGGTTCCGGCGAGACCCAGTACTTC. This encodes CASTRPVGSGETQYF.

This clonotype was detected a few times. The chain carries TRBV5-5 and TRBJ2-7; 10 positions agree with TRBD2. This CDR3 is built from 14 residues. Germline CDR1 SGHKS, CDR2 YYEKEE (reference sequence). V shed 6 bases, J shed 4 bases, and the junction held 7 bases outside the gene matches. The CDR3 coding sequence is TGTGCCAGCAAAGTAGCGGGAGGCCAATACGAGCAGTACTTC. Amino acids: CASKVAGGQYEQYF.

This chain connects TRBV28 to TRBJ1-3; D gene uncertain. The length of the CDR3 is 14 residues. Trimming shortened V by 7 bases and J by 2 bases, and 12 bases separated the two germline ends. Germline V CDR1 and CDR2: MDHEN, SYDVKM. The CDR3 reads CASTSGVPGNTIYF. CDR3 nucleotides: TGTGCCAGCACCTCTGGGGTTCCTGGAAACACCATATATTTT.

This clonotype was seen at least ten times. V gene TRBV7-6 combines with J gene TRBJ1-4, with D tentatively TRBD1 (6 bases). Between the trimmed V and J ends, which lost 8 bases and 2 bases, there was a span of 12 bases. The CDR3 is made up of 14 amino acids. CDR1 and CDR2 from the germline V gene are SGHVS and FNYEAQ. CDR3 loop: CASGQGGTNEKLFF. The CDR3 bases are TGTGCCAGCGGCCAAGGGGGGACTAATGAAAAACTGTTTTTT.